These T cell receptor beta chains were read from a single sample in a study of CD8 T cells in Susac syndrome. Via MiXCR, TCRdb re-called the immunoSEQ multiplex PCR reads, giving one row per CDR3 protein. The sample includes around 160,000 distinct CDR3 sequences, roughly 94% of them seen just once. Material for sequencing was CD4+ T cells from PBMCs. The receptors derive from a human donor with multiple sclerosis. Both conserved end residues are part of each CDR3. The order of the fields is J gene, clone size, D gene, V gene, CDR3 DNA, CDR3 protein. D genes are given only for firm matches. Where a row states a size, it is once, few, many or the class of an expanded clone; other rows omit it.

j_call: TRBJ2-7; clone_size: once; d_call: -; v_call: TRBV27; cdr3_nt: TGTGCCAGCAGCGCGGAGGGGCTGGGGCAGTACTTC; cdr3_aa: CASSAEGLGQYF
j_call: TRBJ2-2; clone_size: -; d_call: -; v_call: TRBV7-2; cdr3_nt: TGTGCCAGCAGCTTTGTGACCGGGGAGCTGTTTTTT; cdr3_aa: CASSFVTGELFF
j_call: TRBJ1-2; clone_size: -; d_call: -; v_call: TRBV11-2; cdr3_nt: TGTGCCAGCAGCTTAGTGGGGTGGGCCGGCTACACCTTC; cdr3_aa: CASSLVGWAGYTF
j_call: TRBJ1-1; clone_size: -; d_call: -; v_call: TRBV5-1; cdr3_nt: TGCGCCAGCAGCCCACTCGGGCAGAACACTGAAGCTTTCTTT; cdr3_aa: CASSPLGQNTEAFF
j_call: TRBJ2-5; clone_size: -; d_call: -; v_call: TRBV9; cdr3_nt: TGTGCCAGCAGCGTAGCCCCGTCGGAGGGTACCCAGTACTTC; cdr3_aa: CASSVAPSEGTQYF
j_call: TRBJ2-1; clone_size: once; d_call: TRBD2; v_call: TRBV5-1; cdr3_nt: TGCGCCAGCAGCCCACAGCCCGGGACTAAAGCTATGTTCTTC; cdr3_aa: CASSPQPGTKAMFF
j_call: TRBJ1-1; clone_size: -; d_call: -; v_call: TRBV2; cdr3_nt: TGTGCCAGCAGTGACTCCAGGAGTATCACTGAAGCTTTCTTT; cdr3_aa: CASSDSRSITEAFF
j_call: TRBJ1-2; clone_size: -; d_call: -; v_call: TRBV25-1; cdr3_nt: TGTGCCAGCAGCGAAACCGGCCGATCGGCTGGCTACACCTTC; cdr3_aa: CASSETGRSAGYTF
j_call: TRBJ2-1; clone_size: -; d_call: TRBD2; v_call: TRBV5-4; cdr3_nt: TGTGCCACCCAGGCTAGCGGGAGATACAATGAGCAGTTCTTC; cdr3_aa: CATQASGRYNEQFF
j_call: TRBJ1-5; clone_size: -; d_call: -; v_call: TRBV29-1; cdr3_nt: TGCAGCGTTCTACAGGAACCCAATCAGCCCCAGCATTTT; cdr3_aa: CSVLQEPNQPQHF
j_call: TRBJ1-4; clone_size: -; d_call: -; v_call: TRBV18; cdr3_nt: TGTGCCAGCTCTCCGCCTGACAGCCTTAATGAAAAACTGTTTTTT; cdr3_aa: CASSPPDSLNEKLFF
j_call: TRBJ2-2; clone_size: -; d_call: TRBD1; v_call: TRBV27; cdr3_nt: TGTGCCAGCAGTTCATACAGGGGGAAGAACACCGGGGAGCTGTTTTTT; cdr3_aa: CASSSYRGKNTGELFF
j_call: TRBJ2-7; clone_size: -; d_call: -; v_call: TRBV10-3; cdr3_nt: TGTGCCATCAGTGAGTCTCGGGGAGACTACGAGCAGTACTTC; cdr3_aa: CAISESRGDYEQYF
j_call: TRBJ2-1; clone_size: -; d_call: -; v_call: TRBV18; cdr3_nt: TGTGCCAGCTCACCAGATGAGATCCTTCGCAATGAGCAGTTCTTC; cdr3_aa: CASSPDEILRNEQFF
j_call: TRBJ2-2; clone_size: -; d_call: TRBD2; v_call: TRBV9; cdr3_nt: TGTGCCAGCAGCGTAGGGATAGCGGGAGTAGGGGAGCTGTTTTTT; cdr3_aa: CASSVGIAGVGELFF
j_call: TRBJ2-1; clone_size: -; d_call: TRBD2; v_call: TRBV7-8; cdr3_nt: TGTGCCAGCAACGAATGGGGACTAGTCAATGAGCAGTTCTTC; cdr3_aa: CASNEWGLVNEQFF
j_call: TRBJ2-5; clone_size: -; d_call: TRBD2; v_call: TRBV10-3; cdr3_nt: TGTGCCACCCTAGCGGGAGACTTGCAGACCCAGTACTTC; cdr3_aa: CATLAGDLQTQYF
j_call: TRBJ2-5; clone_size: -; d_call: TRBD2; v_call: TRBV5-1; cdr3_nt: TGCGCCAGCAGCTTTGGTACTAGCGGGAGGCAAGAGACCCAGTACTTC; cdr3_aa: CASSFGTSGRQETQYF
j_call: TRBJ2-1; clone_size: -; d_call: TRBD2; v_call: TRBV30; cdr3_nt: TGTGCCTGGATTCGTAGCGGGAGGTCCTACAATGAGCAGTTCTTC; cdr3_aa: CAWIRSGRSYNEQFF
j_call: TRBJ2-7; clone_size: once; d_call: TRBD2; v_call: TRBV29-1; cdr3_nt: TGCAGCGGAGGGATCTTGGGAGGGGAGCAGTACTTC; cdr3_aa: CSGGILGGEQYF
j_call: TRBJ2-1; clone_size: -; d_call: TRBD2; v_call: TRBV25-1; cdr3_nt: TGTGCCAGCAGTGAATATAGGGCGGGGGATGAGCAGTTCTTC; cdr3_aa: CASSEYRAGDEQFF
j_call: TRBJ2-5; clone_size: -; d_call: TRBD2; v_call: TRBV24-1; cdr3_nt: TGTGCCACCAGTGATTCCGGGACTAGCGGGAGTGGCGGGTTTAAGACCCAGTACTTC; cdr3_aa: CATSDSGTSGSGGFKTQYF
j_call: TRBJ2-1; clone_size: -; d_call: TRBD2; v_call: TRBV20-1; cdr3_nt: TGCAGCTCCAGGACTAGCGCCTACAATGAGCAGTTCTTC; cdr3_aa: CSSRTSAYNEQFF
j_call: TRBJ2-3; clone_size: -; d_call: -; v_call: TRBV6-2/TRBV6-3; cdr3_nt: TGTGCCAGCACGGAGCGGAGCACAGATACGCAGTATTTT; cdr3_aa: CASTERSTDTQYF
j_call: TRBJ2-6; clone_size: once; d_call: TRBD2; v_call: TRBV7-2; cdr3_nt: TGTGCCAGCAGCACAAACGGGAGGCGGTCTGGGGCCAACGTCCTGACTTTC; cdr3_aa: CASSTNGRRSGANVLTF
j_call: TRBJ2-7; clone_size: -; d_call: -; v_call: TRBV11-2; cdr3_nt: TGTGCCAGCAGCTTTAGACGGAACTCCTACGAGCAGTACTTC; cdr3_aa: CASSFRRNSYEQYF
j_call: TRBJ2-1; clone_size: -; d_call: -; v_call: TRBV7-9; cdr3_nt: TGTGCCAGCAGCTTAGTATCCCGCGGGGGCCAGTTCTTC; cdr3_aa: CASSLVSRGGQFF
j_call: TRBJ1-2; clone_size: -; d_call: -; v_call: TRBV6-5; cdr3_nt: TGTGCCAGCAGTTACTCGAAGGGGGTATATGGCTACACCTTC; cdr3_aa: CASSYSKGVYGYTF
j_call: TRBJ2-4; clone_size: -; d_call: -; v_call: TRBV3-1; cdr3_nt: TGTGCCAGCAGCCAAGGGGCAGGGCAGGGTTCCAAAAACATTCAGTACTTC; cdr3_aa: CASSQGAGQGSKNIQYF
j_call: TRBJ1-4; clone_size: -; d_call: -; v_call: TRBV7-9; cdr3_nt: TGTGCCAGCAGCCCAGGGCTTACTAATGAAAAACTGTTTTTT; cdr3_aa: CASSPGLTNEKLFF
j_call: TRBJ1-1; clone_size: -; d_call: -; v_call: TRBV7-9; cdr3_nt: TGTGCCAGCAGCTTAGACTCGGGGGGTGAAGCTTTCTTT; cdr3_aa: CASSLDSGGEAFF
j_call: TRBJ2-5; clone_size: -; d_call: -; v_call: TRBV19; cdr3_nt: TGTGCCAGTAAGAGCCTACCCTCAGAGACCCAGTACTTC; cdr3_aa: CASKSLPSETQYF
j_call: TRBJ2-2; clone_size: once; d_call: -; v_call: TRBV5-1; cdr3_nt: TGCGCCAGCAGCTTGGCCGGCTCAGGGGCGAACACCGGGGAGCTGTTTTTT; cdr3_aa: CASSLAGSGANTGELFF
j_call: TRBJ2-5; clone_size: -; d_call: -; v_call: TRBV18; cdr3_nt: TGTGCCAGCTCACCAGAGACCCCAGAGACCCAGTACTTC; cdr3_aa: CASSPETPETQYF
j_call: TRBJ1-1; clone_size: -; d_call: TRBD1; v_call: TRBV7-6; cdr3_nt: TGTGCCAGCAGCCGGGGACAGGGGGGTGAAGCTTTCTTT; cdr3_aa: CASSRGQGGEAFF
j_call: TRBJ2-1; clone_size: -; d_call: TRBD2; v_call: TRBV20-1; cdr3_nt: TGCAGTGCTGCGGGAGAGGGTTACAATGAGCAGTTCTTC; cdr3_aa: CSAAGEGYNEQFF
j_call: TRBJ1-4; clone_size: -; d_call: TRBD1; v_call: TRBV6-1; cdr3_nt: TGTGCCAGCAGACCTTTAGCGGGACAGGGGAGAGGGAGTGAAAAACTGTTTTTT; cdr3_aa: CASRPLAGQGRGSEKLFF
j_call: TRBJ1-1; clone_size: -; d_call: TRBD1; v_call: TRBV10-3; cdr3_nt: TGTGCCATCAGCCTACCTTCCTCAGGGGGCAATACTGAAGCTTTCTTT; cdr3_aa: CAISLPSSGGNTEAFF
j_call: TRBJ1-5; clone_size: -; d_call: TRBD1; v_call: TRBV28; cdr3_nt: TGTGCCAGCAGTTTGACAGGGCATCAGCCCCAGCATTTT; cdr3_aa: CASSLTGHQPQHF
j_call: TRBJ2-7; clone_size: -; d_call: -; v_call: TRBV7-2; cdr3_nt: TGTGCCGTCGGGAGTACCCCTAACGAGCAGTACTTC; cdr3_aa: CAVGSTPNEQYF